These 8 T cell receptor beta chains share one sample of origin, sequenced in a study of tumor-infiltrating lymphocytes in primary liver carcinoma. Each 20-30 mg portion of unsorted bulk tissue served as the source for co-extraction of RNA and DNA. Making TCR beta cDNA involved approximately 510 ng total RNA and a constant-region primer. Library construction for TCR beta comprised three nested multiplex PCR rounds performed with slightly modified ARM-PCR. Amplification in the first two PCR rounds was performed using TRBV1-TRBV30 forward primers and a C-beta reverse primer for 10 cycles each. TCRdb independently ran MiXCR on the multiplex PCR reads; one entry per CDR3 protein. Among over 100,000 distinct CDR3 sequences listed, 65% to 75% were seen once. Sample: tumor-adjacent normal liver tissue. The receptors here all came from a woman aged 60 to 75 with primary liver carcinoma and hepatitis B virus infection.

A note on this clonotype: One junction end does not reproduce the germline sequence, and a read error may be involved. V gene TRBV6-6 combines with J gene TRBJ2-7, with 10 bases lining up with TRBD1. CDR1 and CDR2 (germline): MNHNY, SVGAGI (reference sequence). This CDR3 is 17 amino acids long. CDR3 in DNA: TGTGCCATCAGAGGAGACAGGGGGCTTACCTACTCCTACGAACAGTACTTC. Amino acids: CAIRGDRGLTYSYEQYF.

The chain employs TRBV29-1 and TRBJ1-2; unclear D gene. Germline CDR1 SQVTM, CDR2 ANQGSEA. This CDR3 comprises 13 residues. CDR3 in amino acids: CSTTGLGGSGYTF. DNA for the CDR3: TGCAGTACTACCGGGCTCGGAGGGTCAGGCTACACCTTC. The full variable domain, completed using reference TRBV29-1 and TRBJ1-2, is SAVISQKPSRDICQRGTSLTIQCQVDSQVTMMFWYRQQPGQSLTLIATANQGSEATYESGFVIDKFPISRPNLTFSTLTVSNMSPEDSSIYLCSTTGLGGSGYTFGSGTRLTVV.

This clonotype was counted many times. V and J are TRBV7-9 and TRBJ2-3; tentative D call: TRBD1 (6 bases). V gave up 8 bases and J gave up 2 bases, with 20 bases separating them. Per germline, CDR1 SEHNR and CDR2 FQNEAQ (reference sequence). There are 16 residues in the CDR3. DNA of the CDR3: TGTGCCAGCGGGCTGGAACAGGGCCTTCTCACAGATACGCAGTATTTT. This encodes CASGLEQGLLTDTQYF.

To note about this clonotype: A much larger clone lies a single base off, so this may be a read error. V and J are TRBV5-1 and TRBJ1-2, with D possibly matching TRBD1 (6 bases). The CDR3 totals 14 residues. Germline CDR1 reads SGHRS; CDR2 reads YFSETQ. The CDR3 spells CANSLNREMNGYTF. CDR3 in DNA: TGCGCCAACAGCCTGAACAGGGAAATGAATGGCTACACCTTC. Supplemented by reference TRBV5-1 and TRBJ1-2, the full variable domain reads KAGVTQTPRYLIKTRGQQVTLSCSPISGHRSVSWYQQTPGQGLQFLFEYFSETQRNKGNFPGRFSGRQFSNSRSEMNVSTLELGDSALYLCANSLNREMNGYTFGSGTRLTVV.

The gene calls are TRBV11-3 and TRBJ2-6; 8 nucleotides line up with TRBD1. CDR1 and CDR2 (germline): SGHNT, YENEEA. There are 17 residues in the CDR3. Germline trimming cut 5 bases from V and 3 bases from J; bases unmatched to any gene: 9. The CDR3 DNA reads as TGTGCCAGCAGCCCTCGGACAGGGACCGGTGGGGCCAACGTCCTGACTTTC. Amino acids: CASSPRTGTGGANVLTF.

This chain connects TRBV5-1 to TRBJ2-3, with TRBD2 as a possible D gene (6 bases). CDR1 and CDR2 (germline): SGHRS, YFSETQ. CDR3 length: 15 residues. Trimming removed 3 bases from V and 7 bases from J, with 18 bases in between. The CDR3 sequence: CASSWEDPNINTQYF. CDR3 in DNA: TGCGCCAGCAGCTGGGAGGATCCTAACATAAATACGCAGTATTTT.

On this clonotype: A much bigger clone sits one base away, suggesting this may be a read error. The chain employs TRBV28 and TRBJ1-2, with D perhaps matching TRBD1 (6 bases). This CDR3 has 14 amino acids. The V gene's germline CDR1 is MDHEN and CDR2 SYDVKM. The CDR3 nucleotides read TGTGCCAACAGTTCCGAAGGGGGGGCGCAGGGCTACACCTTC. Protein product: CANSSEGGAQGYTF.

This clonotype was counted a few times. A clone one base away is much larger, so this may be a read error. The V gene is TRBV5-6, the J gene TRBJ2-7, with a tentative D call TRBD1 (5 bases). CDR1 is SGHDT, CDR2 YYEEEE, per germline. The CDR3 is 15 residues long. Between the trimmed V and J ends, which lost 5 bases and 3 bases, there was a span of 18 bases. The CDR3 DNA is TGTGCCAGCAGTGGGATAGGGGTAGTAGGCTACGAGCAGTACTTC. Its protein is CASSGIGVVGYEQYF. Variable domain in full (rest from reference TRBV5-6 and TRBJ2-7): DAGVTQSPTHLIKTRGQQVTLRCSPKSGHDTVSWYQQALGQGPQFIFQYYEEEERQRGNFPDRFSGHQFPNYSSELNVNALLLGDSALYLCASSGIGVVGYEQYFGPGTRLTVT.